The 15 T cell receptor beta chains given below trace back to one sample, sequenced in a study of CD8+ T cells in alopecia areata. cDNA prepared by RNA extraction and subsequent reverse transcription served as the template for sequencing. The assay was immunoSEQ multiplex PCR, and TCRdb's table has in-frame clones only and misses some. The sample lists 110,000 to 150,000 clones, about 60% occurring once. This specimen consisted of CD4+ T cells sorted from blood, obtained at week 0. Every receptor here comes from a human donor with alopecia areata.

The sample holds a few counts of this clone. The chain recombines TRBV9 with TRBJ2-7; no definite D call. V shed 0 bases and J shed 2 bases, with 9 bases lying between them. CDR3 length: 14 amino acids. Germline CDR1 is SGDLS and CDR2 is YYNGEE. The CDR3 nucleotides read TGTGCCAGCAGCGTAGGGGCCGACCCCTACGAGCAGTACTTC. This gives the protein CASSVGADPYEQYF.

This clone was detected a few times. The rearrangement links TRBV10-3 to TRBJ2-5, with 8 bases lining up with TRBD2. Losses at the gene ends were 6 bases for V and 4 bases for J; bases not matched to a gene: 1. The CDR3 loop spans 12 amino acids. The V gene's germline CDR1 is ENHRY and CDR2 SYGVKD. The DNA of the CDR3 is TGTGCCATCAGGAGCGGGGGAGAGACCCAGTACTTC. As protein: CAIRSGGETQYF.

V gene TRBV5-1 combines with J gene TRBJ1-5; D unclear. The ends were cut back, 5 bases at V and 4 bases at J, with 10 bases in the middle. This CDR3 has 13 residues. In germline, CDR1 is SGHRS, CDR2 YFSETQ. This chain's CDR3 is CASRTAENQPQHF. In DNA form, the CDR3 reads TGCGCCAGCAGAACGGCAGAGAATCAGCCCCAGCATTTT.

DNA of the CDR3: TGTGCCAGCAGTTCGATGTACAGGGGAAGGGAGACCCAGTACTTC. Protein: CASSSMYRGRETQYF. This rearrangement joins TRBV5-4 to TRBJ2-5, with 7 nucleotides matching TRBD1. The CDR3 extends over 15 amino acids. The V segment lost 5 bases and the J segment 5 bases; nucleotides outside the gene matches: 12. Germline loops: CDR1 SGHNT, CDR2 YYREEE (reference sequence).

CDR3 amino acids: CATSREKSYEQYF. As DNA, the CDR3 is TGTGCCACCAGCAGAGAAAAATCCTACGAGCAGTACTTC. The chain combines TRBV15 with TRBJ2-7; D gene ambiguous. The CDR3 length is 13 residues. The V end was cut by 0 bases, the J end by 1 base, with 4 bases between. The germline gives CDR1 LNHNV, CDR2 YYDKDF (reference sequence).

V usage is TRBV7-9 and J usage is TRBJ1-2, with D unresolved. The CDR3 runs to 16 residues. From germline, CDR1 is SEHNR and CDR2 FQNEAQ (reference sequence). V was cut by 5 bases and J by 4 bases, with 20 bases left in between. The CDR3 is CASSNPRGKRVYGYTF. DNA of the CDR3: TGTGCCAGCAGCAATCCTCGGGGAAAGAGGGTCTATGGCTACACCTTC.

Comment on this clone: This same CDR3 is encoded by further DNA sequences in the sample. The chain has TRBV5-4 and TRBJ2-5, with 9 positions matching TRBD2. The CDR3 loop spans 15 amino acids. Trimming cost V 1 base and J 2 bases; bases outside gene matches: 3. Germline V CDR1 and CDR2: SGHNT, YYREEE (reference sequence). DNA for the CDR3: TGTGCCAGCAGCTTGAGGCTAGCGGGGCAAGAGACCCAGTACTTC. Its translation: CASSLRLAGQETQYF.

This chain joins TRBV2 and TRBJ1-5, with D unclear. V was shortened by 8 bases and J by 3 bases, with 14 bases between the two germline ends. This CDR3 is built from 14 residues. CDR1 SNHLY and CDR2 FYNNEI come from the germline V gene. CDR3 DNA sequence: TGTGCCAGCTCCGTCGACCAGTCCAATCAGCCCCAGCATTTT. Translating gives CASSVDQSNQPQHF.

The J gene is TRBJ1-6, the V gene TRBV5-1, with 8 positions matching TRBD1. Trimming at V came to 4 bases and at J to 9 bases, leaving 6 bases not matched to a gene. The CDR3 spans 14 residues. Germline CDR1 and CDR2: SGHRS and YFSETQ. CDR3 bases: TGCGCCAGCAGCCCTGGACAGGGAGCTTCACCCCTCCACTTT. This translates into CASSPGQGASPLHF.

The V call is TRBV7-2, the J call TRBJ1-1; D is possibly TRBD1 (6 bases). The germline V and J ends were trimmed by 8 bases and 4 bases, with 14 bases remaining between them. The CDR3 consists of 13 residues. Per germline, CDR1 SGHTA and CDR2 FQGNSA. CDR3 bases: TGTGCCAGCGGGGGCCCACCCGGCACTGAAGCTTTCTTT. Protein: CASGGPPGTEAFF.

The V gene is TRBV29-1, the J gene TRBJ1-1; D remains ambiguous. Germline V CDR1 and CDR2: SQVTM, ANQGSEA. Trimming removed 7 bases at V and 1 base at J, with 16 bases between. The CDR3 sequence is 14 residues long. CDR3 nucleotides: TGCAGCGATGGGAATTTCGGTAAGAACACTGAAGCTTTCTTT. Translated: CSDGNFGKNTEAFF. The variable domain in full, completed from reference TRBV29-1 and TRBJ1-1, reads SAVISQKPSRDICQRGTSLTIQCQVDSQVTMMFWYRQQPGQSLTLIATANQGSEATYESGFVIDKFPISRPNLTFSTLTVSNMSPEDSSIYLCSDGNFGKNTEAFFGQGTRLTVV.

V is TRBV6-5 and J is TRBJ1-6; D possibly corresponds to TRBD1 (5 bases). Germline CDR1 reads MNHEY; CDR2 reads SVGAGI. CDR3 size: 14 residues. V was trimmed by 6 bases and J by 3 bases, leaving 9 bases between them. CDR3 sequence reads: CASRGTVYNSPLHF. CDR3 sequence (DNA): TGTGCCAGCAGGGGGACTGTCTATAATTCACCCCTCCACTTT.

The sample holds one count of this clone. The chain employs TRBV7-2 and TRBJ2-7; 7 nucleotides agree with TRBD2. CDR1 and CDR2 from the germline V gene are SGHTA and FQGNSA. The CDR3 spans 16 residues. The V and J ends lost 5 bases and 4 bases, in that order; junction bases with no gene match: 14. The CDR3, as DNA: TGTGCCAGCAGCCTCCAAAGGGGCAGCGGGGCTTACGAGCAGTACTTC. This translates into CASSLQRGSGAYEQYF. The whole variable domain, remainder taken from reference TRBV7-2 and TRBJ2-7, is GAGVSQSPSNKVTEKGKDVELRCDPISGHTALYWYRQSLGQGLEFLIYFQGNSAPDKSGLPSDRFSAERTGGSVSTLTIQRTQQEDSAVYLCASSLQRGSGAYEQYFGPGTRLTVT.

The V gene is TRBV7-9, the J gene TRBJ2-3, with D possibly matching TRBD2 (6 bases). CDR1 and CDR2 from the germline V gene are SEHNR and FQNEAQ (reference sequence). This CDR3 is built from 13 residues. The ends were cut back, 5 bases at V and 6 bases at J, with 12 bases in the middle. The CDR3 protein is CASSVWEADTQYF. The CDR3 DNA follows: TGTGCCAGCAGCGTATGGGAGGCCGATACGCAGTATTTT.

The CDR3 region is CALNGYTF. The DNA of the CDR3 is TGTGCCCTAAATGGCTACACCTTC. V is TRBV2 and J is TRBJ1-2; D ambiguous. Germline V gene data show CDR1 as SNHLY and CDR2 as FYNNEI. The CDR3 runs to 8 residues. V lost 11 bases and J 6 bases, leaving 4 bases between the germline ends.